One TCR beta chain is described in this entry. Original handling: Estimation of nucleated cell counts relied on the amplification of reference gene primers. The table came from immunoSEQ multiplex PCR; TCRdb's copy has only in-frame clones and leaves some out. V, J and clone size are those of that table, while D and trimming were read from the DNA. The repertoire includes fewer than 70,000 clones, 88% of them detected once, and 2% to 2.5% sits in the top ten. This specimen comes from a study of blood T cell repertoires in COVID-19. Overall study: In each case, the material was cDNA or gDNA derived from T cells, B-cell-depleted T cells, or PBMCs.

The CDR3 spans 13 residues. Trimming stripped 4 bases from V and 3 bases from J, with 9 bases between. The germline V gene has CDR1 MRHNA and CDR2 SNTAGT. This sequence was found in a human donor in a cohort sampled during active COVID-19. The chain couples TRBV6-4 to TRBJ2-5; perhaps TRBD1 as D (6 bases). Sequences were obtained from peripheral blood. CDR3 in DNA: TGTGCCAGCAGTGCAGGGGCAGAAGAGACCCAGTACTTC. Encoded protein: CASSAGAEETQYF.